These T cell receptor beta chains were read from a single sample in a study of OX40 agonist ivuxolimab in advanced cancers. TCRdb's copy holds only in-frame clones and misses some; the assay was immunoSEQ multiplex PCR. The profile covers roughly 76,000 clones, with roughly 82% appearing a single time and 0.9% to 1.4% taken by the ten largest. Source: CD4+ or CD8+ T cells sorted from blood, taken in a trial of the OX40 agonist ivuxolimab. The receptors were gathered from an adult with an advanced solid tumor such as melanoma, head and neck, liver or kidney cancer. Both conserved end residues are part of each CDR3. A D gene is named only where the DNA matches it firmly. Not all rows give a size; the values are once, few, many and, for expanded clones, a class.

- TRBJ1-6 TRBV6-5 TRBD1 TGTGCCAGCAGTTACTCGGGACAGGGAATCACCCTCCACTTT CASSYSGQGITLHF
once TRBJ2-3 TRBV4-3 TRBD1 TGCGCCAGCAGCCGACAGGGTATCGCAGATACGCAGTATTTT CASSRQGIADTQYF
- TRBJ1-2 TRBV4-3 TRBD1 TGCGCCAGCAGCCGATACCGGGACAGGGTAAACTATGGCTACACCTTC CASSRYRDRVNYGYTF
- TRBJ1-1 TRBV7-2 - TGTGCCAGCAGCTTCTACGGGGCTAATACTGAAGCTTTCTTT CASSFYGANTEAFF
- TRBJ1-2 TRBV4-1 - TGCGCCAGCAGCCACCCGACACCTAACTATGGCTACACCTTC CASSHPTPNYGYTF
- TRBJ1-3 TRBV6-5 - TGTGCCAGCAGCCCAACAGTTTCCGGAAACACCATATATTTT CASSPTVSGNTIYF
- TRBJ1-1 TRBV9 - TGTGCCAGCAGCGTAGGATGGGACACGAACACTGAAGCTTTCTTT CASSVGWDTNTEAFF
- TRBJ2-7 TRBV7-2 - TGTGCCAGCAGCTTGGGGGGACAGATCTACGAGCAGTACTTC CASSLGGQIYEQYF
- TRBJ2-7 TRBV29-1 - TGCAGCGTTGTCAAGAGCTCCTACGAGCAGTACTTC CSVVKSSYEQYF
- TRBJ2-5 TRBV5-5 - TGTGCCAGCAGCTTCACAGCGGATTTGGAGACCCAGTACTTC CASSFTADLETQYF
- TRBJ1-1 TRBV6-1 - TGTGCCAGCACCAATCTTTGGAACACTGAAGCTTTCTTT CASTNLWNTEAFF
once TRBJ2-2 TRBV6-4 - TGTGCCAGCGAACAGAGCGCGAACACCGGGGAGCTGTTTTTT CASEQSANTGELFF
- TRBJ1-3 TRBV4-3 - TGCGCCAGCAGCTTTTCAGGGGCCGGAAACACCATATATTTT CASSFSGAGNTIYF
- TRBJ1-1 TRBV18 - TGTGCCAGCTCACCCATAGCAACAGGGTCGAACACTGAAGCTTTCTTT CASSPIATGSNTEAFF
- TRBJ2-2 TRBV11-3 TRBD1 TGTGCCAGCGCGTCTCAGGGGGCCGGGGAGCTGTTTTTT CASASQGAGELFF
- TRBJ2-7 TRBV7-6 TRBD2 TGTGCCAGCAGCCCGCGGACTAGCGGCCCCTTAGAGCAGTACTTC CASSPRTSGPLEQYF
once TRBJ1-1 TRBV7-3 - TGTGCCAGCAGCACCCGGACAGACACTGAAGCTTTCTTT CASSTRTDTEAFF
- TRBJ2-5 TRBV5-4 TRBD1 TGTGCCAGCAGCATTGGACAGGGGGTGGGGGAGACCCAGTACTTC CASSIGQGVGETQYF
- TRBJ1-5 TRBV12-5 TRBD1 TGTGCTAGTGGATTCGGACAGGGTTATCAGCCCCAGCATTTT CASGFGQGYQPQHF
- TRBJ2-3 TRBV7-2 - TGTGCCAGCAGCTTAGACCAGGTAGTGGCAGATACGCAGTATTTT CASSLDQVVADTQYF
- TRBJ2-5 TRBV9 TRBD2 TGTGCCAGCAGCGCGGGAAGGGGACTAGCGGCCCAAGAGACCCAGTACTTC CASSAGRGLAAQETQYF
- TRBJ2-7 TRBV29-1 TRBD1 TGCAGCGCAACCGGGACAGGGAAGGTCGACGAGCAGTACTTC CSATGTGKVDEQYF
- TRBJ2-7 TRBV7-2 TRBD1 TGTGCCAGCAGCCCCGAAGGGACAGGGATCTACGAGCAGTACTTC CASSPEGTGIYEQYF
once TRBJ2-7 TRBV18 TRBD1 TGTGCCAGCTCACGAGACAGGGAAAAGGGCTACGAGCAGTACTTC CASSRDREKGYEQYF
- TRBJ2-2 TRBV7-9 - TGTGCCAGCAGCCAAGCAGGGGAGCTGTTTTTT CASSQAGELFF
- TRBJ2-1 TRBV12-5 - TGTGCTAGTGTCCAGGGGTTCTCCTACAATGAGCAGTTCTTC CASVQGFSYNEQFF
- TRBJ1-2 TRBV6-5 - TGTGCCGCGGCTAGACCTCCTAACTATGGCTACGCCTTC CAAARPPNYGYAF
- TRBJ1-2 TRBV11-2 - TGTGCCAGCAGCTTATTGGTAGGAAAAATGTATGGCTACACCTTC CASSLLVGKMYGYTF
- TRBJ1-1 TRBV19 - TGTGCCAGTAGTATATCAGGCAGGAACACTGAAGCTTTCTTT CASSISGRNTEAFF
- TRBJ2-7 TRBV5-1 - TGCGCCAGCAGCTTCTCAGAGAGCTCCTACGAGCAGTACTTC CASSFSESSYEQYF
- TRBJ1-5 TRBV4-2 - TGTGCCAGCAGCCACCCGACAGATCGCAATCAGCCCCAGCATTTT CASSHPTDRNQPQHF
- TRBJ2-2 TRBV5-6 TRBD1 TGTGCCAGCAGCACTATTAGACAGGGCCGTTGGGTCGGGGAGCTGTTTTTT CASSTIRQGRWVGELFF
- TRBJ1-2 TRBV7-9 - TGTGCCAGCAGCGCTTGGGACCGCTCTAACTATGGCTACACCTTC CASSAWDRSNYGYTF
- TRBJ2-3 TRBV6-6 TRBD2 TGTGCCAGCAGTCCCGGGGGAGGGCGAGGGACAGATACGCAGTATTTT CASSPGGGRGTDTQYF
- TRBJ1-2 TRBV11-2 - TGTGCCAGCAGGTCGACTGGAACTGGCTACACCTTC CASRSTGTGYTF
- TRBJ1-1 TRBV6-6 - TGTGCCAGCAGTTACTTGCGCCAGGACACTGAAGCTTTCTTT CASSYLRQDTEAFF
- TRBJ1-4 TRBV12-5 - TGTGCTAGTGGAAGGGATTCCTTTAATGAAAAACTGTTTTTT CASGRDSFNEKLFF
- TRBJ2-5 TRBV5-1 - TGCGCCAGCAGCTTGAGTACTGAAGAGACCCAGTACTTC CASSLSTEETQYF
few TRBJ1-1 TRBV6-5 - TGTGCCAGCGGAGGGGGGAGAAACACTGAAGCTTTCTTT CASGGGRNTEAFF
- TRBJ1-1 TRBV25-1 - TGTGCCAGCAGCCCACAATGGGGGAACACTGAAGCTTTCTTT CASSPQWGNTEAFF
- TRBJ1-2 TRBV6-5 - TGTGCCAGCAGTTACTTTAACGTTCGTGGGGGGGGCTACACCTTC CASSYFNVRGGGYTF
- TRBJ2-1 TRBV19 TRBD2 TGTGCCAGTAGTATGAGCGGGGGCTCCTACAATGAGCAGTTCTTC CASSMSGGSYNEQFF
- TRBJ1-4 TRBV2 - TGTGCCGTTCTCAGGGGCCTTAATGAAAAACTGTTTTTT CAVLRGLNEKLFF
few TRBJ1-1 TRBV19 - TGTGCCAGTAGTATCGACGTCCGGAACACTGAAGCTTTCTTT CASSIDVRNTEAFF
- TRBJ2-2 TRBV7-2 - TGTGCCAGCTTAAAGGGGGGCAGGGGCCCAGGGGAGCTGTTTTTT CASLKGGRGPGELFF
- TRBJ1-2 TRBV4-3 - TGCGCCAGCAGCCAAGGAGACACCTACTACACCTTC CASSQGDTYYTF